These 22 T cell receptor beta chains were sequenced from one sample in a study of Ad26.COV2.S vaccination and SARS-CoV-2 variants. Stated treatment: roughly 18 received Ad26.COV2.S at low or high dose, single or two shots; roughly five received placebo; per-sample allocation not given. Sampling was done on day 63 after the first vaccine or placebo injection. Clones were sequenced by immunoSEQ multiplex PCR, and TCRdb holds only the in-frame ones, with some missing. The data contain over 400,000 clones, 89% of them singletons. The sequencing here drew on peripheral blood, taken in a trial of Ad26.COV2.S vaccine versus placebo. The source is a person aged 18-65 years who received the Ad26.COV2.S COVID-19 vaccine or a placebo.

CDR3 amino acids: CASSLRRIPTNEKLFF. The DNA for the CDR3 is TGTGCCAGCAGCTTAAGGAGAATACCAACTAATGAAAAACTGTTTTTT. The chain links TRBV7-2 to TRBJ1-4; D is undetermined. Germline CDR1 is SGHTA and CDR2 is FQGNSA. The CDR3 is 16 amino acids. Trimming took off 2 bases at V and 0 bases at J, with 10 bases between the two ends. Full variable domain (outside the CDR3, taken from reference TRBV7-2 and TRBJ1-4): GAGVSQSPSNKVTEKGKDVELRCDPISGHTALYWYRQSLGQGLEFLIYFQGNSAPDKSGLPSDRFSAERTGGSVSTLTIQRTQQEDSAVYLCASSLRRIPTNEKLFFGSGTQLSVL.

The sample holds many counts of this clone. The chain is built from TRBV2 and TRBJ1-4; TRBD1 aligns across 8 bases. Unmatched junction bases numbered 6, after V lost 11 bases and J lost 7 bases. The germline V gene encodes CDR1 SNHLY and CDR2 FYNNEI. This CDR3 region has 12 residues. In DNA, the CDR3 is TGTGCCTGCCAGGGGGCAGGTGAAAAACTGTTTTTT. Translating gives CACQGAGEKLFF.

CDR3 DNA sequence: TGTGCCAGCAGGGCCGGAGGTCAGGACTATGGCTACACCTTC. This sequence encodes CASRAGGQDYGYTF. This sequence joins TRBV2 and TRBJ1-2; no clear D. From germline, CDR1 is SNHLY and CDR2 FYNNEI. The CDR3 contains 14 residues. Trimming pared 6 bases from V and 3 bases from J, leaving 14 bases between.

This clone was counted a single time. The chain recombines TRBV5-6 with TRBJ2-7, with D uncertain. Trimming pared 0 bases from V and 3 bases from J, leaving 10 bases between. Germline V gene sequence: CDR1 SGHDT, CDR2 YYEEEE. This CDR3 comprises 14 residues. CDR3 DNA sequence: TGTGCCAGCAGCTTGGAGGCTGGTTTCTACGAGCAGTACTTC. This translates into CASSLEAGFYEQYF.

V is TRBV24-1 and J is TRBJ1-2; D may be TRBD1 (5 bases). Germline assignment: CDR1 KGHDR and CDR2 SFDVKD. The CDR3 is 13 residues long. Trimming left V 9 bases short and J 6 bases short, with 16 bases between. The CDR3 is CATRAGQGDGYTF. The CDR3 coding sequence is TGTGCCACCCGCGCCGGTCAGGGCGATGGCTACACCTTC.

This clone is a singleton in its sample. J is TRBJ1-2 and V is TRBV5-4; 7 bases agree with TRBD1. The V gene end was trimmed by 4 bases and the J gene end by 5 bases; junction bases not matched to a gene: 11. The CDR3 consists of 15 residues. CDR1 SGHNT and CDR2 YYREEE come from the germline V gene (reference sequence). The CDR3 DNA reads TGTGCCAGCAGCCGACGACCCGGGACAGCGTATGGCTACACCTTC. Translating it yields CASSRRPGTAYGYTF.

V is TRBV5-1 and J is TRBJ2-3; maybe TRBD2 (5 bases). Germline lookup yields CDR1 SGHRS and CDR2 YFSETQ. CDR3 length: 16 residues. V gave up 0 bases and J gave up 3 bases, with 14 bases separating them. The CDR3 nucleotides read TGCGCCAGCAGCTTGGGAGGAGGCTGGGGTACAGATACGCAGTATTTT. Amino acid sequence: CASSLGGGWGTDTQYF.

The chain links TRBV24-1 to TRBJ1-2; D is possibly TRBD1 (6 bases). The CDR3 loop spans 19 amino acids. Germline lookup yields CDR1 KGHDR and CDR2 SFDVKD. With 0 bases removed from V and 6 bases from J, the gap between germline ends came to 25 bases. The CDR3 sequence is CATSDLETGLDSALDGYTF. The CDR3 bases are TGTGCCACCAGTGATTTGGAGACTGGACTGGACAGTGCCCTCGATGGCTACACCTTC.

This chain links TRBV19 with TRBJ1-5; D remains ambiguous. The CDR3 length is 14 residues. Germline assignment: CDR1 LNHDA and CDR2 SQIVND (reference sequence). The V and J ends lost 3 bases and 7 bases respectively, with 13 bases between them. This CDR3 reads CASSIWHLGQPQHF. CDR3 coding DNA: TGTGCCAGTAGTATCTGGCACTTAGGACAGCCCCAGCATTTT.

CDR3 protein: CASSTVSGANVLTF. CDR3 in DNA: TGTGCCAGCAGTACAGTGTCTGGGGCCAACGTCCTGACTTTC. The chain couples TRBV11-2 to TRBJ2-6; D is uncertain. CDR3 size: 14 residues. In germline, CDR1 is SGHAT, CDR2 FQNNGV. The germline V and J ends were trimmed by 6 bases and 1 base, with 7 bases remaining between them.

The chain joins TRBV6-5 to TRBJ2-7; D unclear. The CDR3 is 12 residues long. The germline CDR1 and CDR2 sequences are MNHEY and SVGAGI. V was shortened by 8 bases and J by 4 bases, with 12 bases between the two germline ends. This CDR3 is CASGPLGYEQYF. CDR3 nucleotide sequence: TGTGCCAGCGGGCCCCTGGGGTACGAGCAGTACTTC.

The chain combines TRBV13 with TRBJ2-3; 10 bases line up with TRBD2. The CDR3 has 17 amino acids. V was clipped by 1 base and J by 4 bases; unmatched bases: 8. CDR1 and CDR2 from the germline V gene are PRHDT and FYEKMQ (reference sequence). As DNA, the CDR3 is TGTGCCAGCAGCTTAGTAGGTCTAGCGGGAGTGGCAGATACGCAGTATTTT. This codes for CASSLVGLAGVADTQYF.

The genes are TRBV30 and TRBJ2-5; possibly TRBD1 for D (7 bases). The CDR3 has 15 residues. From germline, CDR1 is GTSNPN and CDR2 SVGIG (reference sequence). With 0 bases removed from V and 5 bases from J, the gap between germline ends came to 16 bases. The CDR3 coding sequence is TGTGCCTGGAGTGTACACAGGGGCGCGGGGGAGACCCAGTACTTC. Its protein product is CAWSVHRGAGETQYF.

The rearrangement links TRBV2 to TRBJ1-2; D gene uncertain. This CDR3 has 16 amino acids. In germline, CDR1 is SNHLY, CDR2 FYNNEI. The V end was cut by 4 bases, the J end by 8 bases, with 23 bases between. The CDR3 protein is CASSARRSPAIEGYTF. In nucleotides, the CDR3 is TGTGCCAGCAGTGCGCGACGCAGCCCTGCTATAGAGGGCTACACCTTC.

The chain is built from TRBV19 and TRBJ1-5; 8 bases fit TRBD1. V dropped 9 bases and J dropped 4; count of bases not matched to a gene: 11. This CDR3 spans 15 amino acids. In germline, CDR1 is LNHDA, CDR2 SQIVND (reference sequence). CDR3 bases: TGTGCCAGCAAATTTGGGACAGGCTTAAATCAGCCCCAGCATTTT. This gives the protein CASKFGTGLNQPQHF. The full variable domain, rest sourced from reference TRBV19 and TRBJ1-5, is DGGITQSPKYLFRKEGQNVTLSCEQNLNHDAMYWYRQDPGQGLRLIYYSQIVNDFQKGDIAEGYSVSREKKESFPLTVTSAQKNPTAFYLCASKFGTGLNQPQHFGDGTRLSIL.

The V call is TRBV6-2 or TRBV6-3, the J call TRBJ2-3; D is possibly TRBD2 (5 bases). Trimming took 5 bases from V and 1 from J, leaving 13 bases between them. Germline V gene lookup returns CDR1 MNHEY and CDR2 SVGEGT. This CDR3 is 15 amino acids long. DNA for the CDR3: TGTGCCAGCAGTATTCCCCCGGAGGGCACAGATACGCAGTATTTT. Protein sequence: CASSIPPEGTDTQYF.

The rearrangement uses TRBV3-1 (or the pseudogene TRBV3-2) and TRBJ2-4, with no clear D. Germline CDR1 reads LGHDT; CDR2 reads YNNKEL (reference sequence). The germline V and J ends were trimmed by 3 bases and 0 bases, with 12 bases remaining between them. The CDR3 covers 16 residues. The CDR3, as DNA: TGTGCCAGCAGCCAGGTCGCTCTTCTAGCCAAAAACATTCAGTACTTC. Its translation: CASSQVALLAKNIQYF.

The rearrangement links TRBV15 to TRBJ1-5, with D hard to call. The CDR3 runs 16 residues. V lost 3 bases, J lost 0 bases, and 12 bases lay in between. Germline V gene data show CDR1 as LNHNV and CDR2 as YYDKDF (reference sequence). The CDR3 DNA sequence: TGTGCCACCAGCAGGCCTGGACTGCTTAGCAATCAGCCCCAGCATTTT. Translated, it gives CATSRPGLLSNQPQHF.

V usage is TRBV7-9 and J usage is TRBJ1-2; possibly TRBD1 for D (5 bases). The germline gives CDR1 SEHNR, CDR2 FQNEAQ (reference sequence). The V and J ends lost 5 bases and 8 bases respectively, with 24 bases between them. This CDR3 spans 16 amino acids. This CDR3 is CASSLSVRGRVYGYTF. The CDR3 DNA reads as TGTGCCAGCAGCCTGAGCGTGAGAGGCAGGGTCTACGGCTACACCTTC.

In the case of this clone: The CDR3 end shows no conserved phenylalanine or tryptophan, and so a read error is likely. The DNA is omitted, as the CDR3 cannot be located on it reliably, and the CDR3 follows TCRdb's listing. CDR3: CASSREGGAGYMT. The V call is TRBV2, the J call TRBJ1-2. The CDR3 contains 13 residues when both ends are counted. CDR1 is SNHLY and CDR2 is FYNNEI in the germline V gene.

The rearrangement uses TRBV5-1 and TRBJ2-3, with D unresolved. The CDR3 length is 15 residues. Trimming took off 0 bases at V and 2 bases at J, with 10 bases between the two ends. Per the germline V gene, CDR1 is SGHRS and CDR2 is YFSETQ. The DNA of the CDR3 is TGCGCCAGCAGCTTGGCGCAGCTCCCCACAGATACGCAGTATTTT. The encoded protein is CASSLAQLPTDTQYF. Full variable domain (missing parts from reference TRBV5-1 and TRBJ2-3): KAGVTQTPRYLIKTRGQQVTLSCSPISGHRSVSWYQQTPGQGLQFLFEYFSETQRNKGNFPGRFSGRQFSNSRSEMNVSTLELGDSALYLCASSLAQLPTDTQYFGPGTRLTVL.

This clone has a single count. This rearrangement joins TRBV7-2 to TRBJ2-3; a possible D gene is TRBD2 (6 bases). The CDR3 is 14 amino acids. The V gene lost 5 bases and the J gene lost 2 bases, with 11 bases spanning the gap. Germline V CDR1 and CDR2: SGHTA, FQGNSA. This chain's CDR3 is CASSRRDYTDTQYF. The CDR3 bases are TGTGCCAGCAGCCGGCGGGATTACACAGATACGCAGTATTTT.